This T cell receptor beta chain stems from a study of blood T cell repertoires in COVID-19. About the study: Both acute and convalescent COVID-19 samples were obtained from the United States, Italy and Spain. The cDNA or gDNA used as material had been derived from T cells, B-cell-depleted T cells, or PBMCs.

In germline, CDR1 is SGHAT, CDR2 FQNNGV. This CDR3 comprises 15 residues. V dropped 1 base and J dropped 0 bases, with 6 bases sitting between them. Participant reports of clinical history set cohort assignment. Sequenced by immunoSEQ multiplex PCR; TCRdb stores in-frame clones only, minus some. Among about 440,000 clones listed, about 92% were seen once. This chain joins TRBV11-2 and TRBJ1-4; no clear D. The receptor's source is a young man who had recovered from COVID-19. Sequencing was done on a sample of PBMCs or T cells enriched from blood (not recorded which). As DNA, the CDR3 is TGTGCCAGCAGCTTAGGCGGTCCAACTAATGAAAAACTGTTTTTT. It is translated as CASSLGGPTNEKLFF.